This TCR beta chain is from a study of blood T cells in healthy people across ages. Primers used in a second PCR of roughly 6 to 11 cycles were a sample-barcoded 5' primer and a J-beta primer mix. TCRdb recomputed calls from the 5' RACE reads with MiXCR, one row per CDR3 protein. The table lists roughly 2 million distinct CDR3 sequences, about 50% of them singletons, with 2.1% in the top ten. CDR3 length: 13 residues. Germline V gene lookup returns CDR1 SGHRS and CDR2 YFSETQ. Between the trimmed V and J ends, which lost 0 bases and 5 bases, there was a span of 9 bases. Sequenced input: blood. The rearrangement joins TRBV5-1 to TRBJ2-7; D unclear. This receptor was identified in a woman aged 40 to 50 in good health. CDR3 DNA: TGCGCCAGCAGCTTGGCGATAGCCGACGAGCAGTACTTC. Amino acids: CASSLAIADEQYF.